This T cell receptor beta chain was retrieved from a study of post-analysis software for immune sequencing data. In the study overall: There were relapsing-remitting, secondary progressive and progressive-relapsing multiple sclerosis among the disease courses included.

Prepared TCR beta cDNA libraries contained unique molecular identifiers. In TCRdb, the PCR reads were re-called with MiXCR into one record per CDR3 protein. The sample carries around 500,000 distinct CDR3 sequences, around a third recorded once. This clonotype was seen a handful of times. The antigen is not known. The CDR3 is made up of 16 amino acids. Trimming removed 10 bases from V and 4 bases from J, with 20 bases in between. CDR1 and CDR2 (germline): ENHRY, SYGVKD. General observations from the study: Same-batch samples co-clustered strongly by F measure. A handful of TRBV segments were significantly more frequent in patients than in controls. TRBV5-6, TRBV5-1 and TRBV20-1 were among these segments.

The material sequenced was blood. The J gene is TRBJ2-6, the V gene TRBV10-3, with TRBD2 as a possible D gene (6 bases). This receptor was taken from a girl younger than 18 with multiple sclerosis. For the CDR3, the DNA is TGTGCCACGCAACCGGGACTCCAAGAAGGGGCCAACGTCCTGACTTTC. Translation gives CATQPGLQEGANVLTF.